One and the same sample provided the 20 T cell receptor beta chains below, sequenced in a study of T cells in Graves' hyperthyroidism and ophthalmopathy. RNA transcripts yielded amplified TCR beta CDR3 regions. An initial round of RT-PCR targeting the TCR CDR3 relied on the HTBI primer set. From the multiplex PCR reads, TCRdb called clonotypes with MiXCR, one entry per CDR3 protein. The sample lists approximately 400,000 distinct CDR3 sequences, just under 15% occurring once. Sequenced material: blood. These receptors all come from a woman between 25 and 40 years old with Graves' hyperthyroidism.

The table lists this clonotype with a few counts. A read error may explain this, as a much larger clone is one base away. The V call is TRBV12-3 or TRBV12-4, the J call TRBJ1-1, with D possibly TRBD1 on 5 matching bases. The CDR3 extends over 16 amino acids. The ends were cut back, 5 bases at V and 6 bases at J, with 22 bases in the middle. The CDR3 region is CASSPTGTGGRAEAFF. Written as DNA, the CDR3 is TGTGCCAGCAGTCCGACCGGGACGGGCGGTCGGGCTGAAGCTTTCTTT.

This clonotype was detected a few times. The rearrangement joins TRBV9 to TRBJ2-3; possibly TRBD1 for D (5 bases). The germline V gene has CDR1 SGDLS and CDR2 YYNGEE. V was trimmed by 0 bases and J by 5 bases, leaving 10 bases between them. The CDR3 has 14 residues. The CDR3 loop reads CASSVVPQGDTQYF. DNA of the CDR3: TGTGCCAGCAGCGTAGTACCTCAGGGAGATACGCAGTATTTT.

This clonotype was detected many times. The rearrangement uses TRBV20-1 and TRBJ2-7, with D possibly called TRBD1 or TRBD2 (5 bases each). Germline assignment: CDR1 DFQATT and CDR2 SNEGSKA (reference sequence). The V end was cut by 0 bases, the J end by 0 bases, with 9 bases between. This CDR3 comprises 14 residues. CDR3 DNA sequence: TGCAGTGCTAGAGAAGGGGACCGCTCCTACGAGCAGTACTTC. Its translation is CSAREGDRSYEQYF.

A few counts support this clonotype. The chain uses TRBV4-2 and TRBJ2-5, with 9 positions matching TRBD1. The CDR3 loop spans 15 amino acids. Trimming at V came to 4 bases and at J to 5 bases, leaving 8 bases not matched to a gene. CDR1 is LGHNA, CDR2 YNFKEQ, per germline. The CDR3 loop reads CASSREQGAGETQYF. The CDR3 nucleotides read TGTGCCAGCAGCCGAGAACAGGGGGCTGGGGAGACCCAGTACTTC.

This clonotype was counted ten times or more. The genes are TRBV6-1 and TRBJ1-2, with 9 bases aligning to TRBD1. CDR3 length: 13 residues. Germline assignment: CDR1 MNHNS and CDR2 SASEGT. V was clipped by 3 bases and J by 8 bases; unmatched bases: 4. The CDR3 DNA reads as TGTGCCAGCAGTGACCGGGACAGGGACGGCTACACCTTC. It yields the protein CASSDRDRDGYTF.

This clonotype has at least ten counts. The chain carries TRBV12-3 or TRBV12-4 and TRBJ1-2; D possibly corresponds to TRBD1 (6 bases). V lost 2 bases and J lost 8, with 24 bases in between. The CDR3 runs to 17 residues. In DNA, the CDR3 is TGTGCCAGCAGTTTATCCGTTTCGTATTCGGGGGCAGGAGGCTACACCTTC. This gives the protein CASSLSVSYSGAGGYTF.

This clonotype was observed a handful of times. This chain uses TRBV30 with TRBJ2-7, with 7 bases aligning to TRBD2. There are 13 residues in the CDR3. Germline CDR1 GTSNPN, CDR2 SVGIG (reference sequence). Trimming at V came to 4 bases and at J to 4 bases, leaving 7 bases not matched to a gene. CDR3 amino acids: CAWNRAGRYEQYF. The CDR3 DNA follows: TGTGCCTGGAACAGAGCGGGACGGTACGAGCAGTACTTC.

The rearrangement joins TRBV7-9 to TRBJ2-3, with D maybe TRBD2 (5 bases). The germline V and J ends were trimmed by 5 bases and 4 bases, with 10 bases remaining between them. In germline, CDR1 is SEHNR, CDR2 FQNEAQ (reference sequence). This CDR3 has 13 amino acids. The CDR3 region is CASSRRGSDTQYF. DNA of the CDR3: TGTGCCAGCAGCCGCCGGGGTTCAGATACGCAGTATTTT.

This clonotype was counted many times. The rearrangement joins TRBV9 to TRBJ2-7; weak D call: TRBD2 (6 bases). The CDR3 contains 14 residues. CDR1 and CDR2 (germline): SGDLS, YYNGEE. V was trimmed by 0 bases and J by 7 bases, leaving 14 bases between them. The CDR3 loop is CASSVGGWGLEQYF. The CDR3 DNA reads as TGTGCCAGCAGCGTAGGTGGATGGGGACTTGAGCAGTACTTC.

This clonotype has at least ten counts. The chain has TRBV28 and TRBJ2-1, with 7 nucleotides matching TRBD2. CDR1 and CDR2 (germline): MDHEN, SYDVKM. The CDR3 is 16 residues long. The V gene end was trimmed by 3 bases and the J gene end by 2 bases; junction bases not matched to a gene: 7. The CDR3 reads CASSFDTSVTYNEQFF. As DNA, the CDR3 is TGTGCCAGCAGTTTTGACACTAGCGTGACCTACAATGAGCAGTTCTTC. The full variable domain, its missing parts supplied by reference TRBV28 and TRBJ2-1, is DVKVTQSSRYLVKRTGEKVFLECVQDMDHENMFWYRQDPGLGLRLIYFSYDVKMKEKGDIPEGYSVSREKKERFSLILESASTNQTSMYLCASSFDTSVTYNEQFFGPGTRLTVL.

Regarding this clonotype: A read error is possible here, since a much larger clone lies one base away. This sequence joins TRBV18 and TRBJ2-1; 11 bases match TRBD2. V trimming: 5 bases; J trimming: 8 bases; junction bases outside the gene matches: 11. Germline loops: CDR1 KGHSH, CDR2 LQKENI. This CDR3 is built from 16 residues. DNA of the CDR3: TGTGCCAGCTCATCGGCCCCTAGCGGGAGGTCTGATGAGCAGTTCTTC. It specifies CASSSAPSGRSDEQFF.

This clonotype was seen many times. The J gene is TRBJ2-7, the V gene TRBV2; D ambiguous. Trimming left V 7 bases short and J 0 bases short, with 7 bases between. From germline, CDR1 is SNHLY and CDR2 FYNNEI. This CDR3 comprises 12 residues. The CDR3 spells CASIESSYEQYF. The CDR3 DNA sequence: TGTGCCAGCATCGAGAGCTCCTACGAGCAGTACTTC.

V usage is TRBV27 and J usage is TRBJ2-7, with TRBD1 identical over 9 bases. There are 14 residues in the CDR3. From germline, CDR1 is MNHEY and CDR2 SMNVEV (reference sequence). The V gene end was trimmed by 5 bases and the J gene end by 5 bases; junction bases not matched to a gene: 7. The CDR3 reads CASSPQGQGDEQYF. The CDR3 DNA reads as TGTGCCAGCAGTCCCCAGGGACAGGGCGACGAGCAGTACTTC.

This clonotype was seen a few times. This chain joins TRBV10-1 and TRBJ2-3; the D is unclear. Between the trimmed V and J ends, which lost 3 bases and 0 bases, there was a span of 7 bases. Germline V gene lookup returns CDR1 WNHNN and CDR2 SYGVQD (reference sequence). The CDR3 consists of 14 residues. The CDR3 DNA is TGCGCCAGCAGTGATCTGAAAAGCACAGATACGCAGTATTTT. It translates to CASSDLKSTDTQYF.

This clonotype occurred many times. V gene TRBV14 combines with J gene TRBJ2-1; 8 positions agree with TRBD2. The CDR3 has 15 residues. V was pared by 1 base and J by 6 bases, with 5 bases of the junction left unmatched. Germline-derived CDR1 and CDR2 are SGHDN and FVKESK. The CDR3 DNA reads TGTGCCAGCAGCCAAGCGGGAGGGCCGGGCAATGAGCAGTTCTTC. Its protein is CASSQAGGPGNEQFF.

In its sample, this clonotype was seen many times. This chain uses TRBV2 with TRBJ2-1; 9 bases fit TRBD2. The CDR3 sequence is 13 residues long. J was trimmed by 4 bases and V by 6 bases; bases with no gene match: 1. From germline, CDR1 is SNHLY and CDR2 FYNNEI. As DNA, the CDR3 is TGTGCCAGCAGGACTAGCGGATACAATGAGCAGTTCTTC. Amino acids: CASRTSGYNEQFF.

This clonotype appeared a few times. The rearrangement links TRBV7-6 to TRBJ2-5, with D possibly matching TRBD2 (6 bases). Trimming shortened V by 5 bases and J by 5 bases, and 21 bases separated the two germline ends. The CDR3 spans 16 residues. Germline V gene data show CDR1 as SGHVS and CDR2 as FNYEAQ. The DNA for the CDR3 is TGTGCCAGCAGCCCCGGAGGGGCAGGGCAAGGGGAGACCCAGTACTTC. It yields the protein CASSPGGAGQGETQYF. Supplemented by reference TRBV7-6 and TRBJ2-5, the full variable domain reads GAGVSQSPRYKVTKRGQDVALRCDPISGHVSLYWYRQALGQGPEFLTYFNYEAQQDKSGLPNDRFSAERPEGSISTLTIQRTEQRDSAMYRCASSPGGAGQGETQYFGPGTRLLVL.

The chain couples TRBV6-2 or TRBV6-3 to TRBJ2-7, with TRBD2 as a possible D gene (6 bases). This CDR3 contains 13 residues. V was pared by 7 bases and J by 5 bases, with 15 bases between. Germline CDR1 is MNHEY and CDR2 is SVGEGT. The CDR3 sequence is CASTAGGENEQYF. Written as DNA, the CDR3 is TGTGCCAGCACCGCCGGCGGGGAAAACGAGCAGTACTTC.

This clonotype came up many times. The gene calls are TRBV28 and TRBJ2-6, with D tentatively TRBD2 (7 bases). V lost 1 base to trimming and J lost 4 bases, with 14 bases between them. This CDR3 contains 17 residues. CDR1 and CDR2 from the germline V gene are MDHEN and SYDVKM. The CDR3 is CASSLYWGGSGANVLTF. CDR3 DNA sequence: TGTGCCAGCAGTTTATATTGGGGGGGCAGCGGGGCCAACGTCCTGACTTTC.

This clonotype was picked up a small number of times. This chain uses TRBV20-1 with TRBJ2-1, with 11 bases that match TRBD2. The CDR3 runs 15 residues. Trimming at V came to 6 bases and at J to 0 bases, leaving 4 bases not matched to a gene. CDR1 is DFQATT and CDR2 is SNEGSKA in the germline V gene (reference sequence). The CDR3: CSAPGLAGSYNEQFF. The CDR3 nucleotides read TGCAGTGCCCCCGGACTAGCGGGCTCCTACAATGAGCAGTTCTTC.